The sample holds a few counts of the clone carrying this T cell receptor (beta chain). The data are from a study of identical twins. Each CDR3 protein gets one entry after TCRdb re-called the 5' RACE reads with MiXCR. This table has around 960,000 distinct CDR3 sequences, 9% to 15% appearing once. From germline, CDR1 is LGHNA and CDR2 YNFKEQ. The CDR3 is 16 residues long. V dropped 4 bases and J dropped 6 bases, with 20 bases sitting between them. The data also belong to a second study, concerning yellow fever vaccine responses in identical twins.

Sequences were obtained from PBMCs. This chain joins TRBV4-2 and TRBJ2-3, with D possibly being TRBD2 (7 bases). This sequence was found in a woman aged 18-29 years in good health. In DNA form, the CDR3 reads TGTGCCAGCAGCCCGAGGCGGGGGACAAGCGGGGATACGCAGTATTTT. Protein sequence: CASSPRRGTSGDTQYF.